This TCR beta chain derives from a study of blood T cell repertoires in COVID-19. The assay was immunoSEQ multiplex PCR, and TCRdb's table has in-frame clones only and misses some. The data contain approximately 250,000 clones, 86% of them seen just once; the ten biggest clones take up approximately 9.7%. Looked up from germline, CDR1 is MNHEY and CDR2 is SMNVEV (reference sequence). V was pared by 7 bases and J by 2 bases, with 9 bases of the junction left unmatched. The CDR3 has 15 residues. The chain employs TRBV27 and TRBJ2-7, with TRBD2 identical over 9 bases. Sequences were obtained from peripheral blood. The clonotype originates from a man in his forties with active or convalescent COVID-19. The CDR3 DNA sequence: TGTGCCAGCACCCTTAAAGGCGGGAGGGCCTACGAGCAGTACTTC. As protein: CASTLKGGRAYEQYF.